This T cell receptor beta chain is from a study of blood T cell repertoires in COVID-19. The overall study: Researchers got acute and convalescent COVID-19 samples from the United States, Italy and Spain. T cells, B-cell-depleted T cells, or PBMCs provided the cDNA or gDNA that served as material.

In the source study's methods: Quantification of nucleated cells was approximated via reference gene primer amplification. Some clones are missing from TCRdb's copy, which holds only in-frame ones; the method was immunoSEQ multiplex PCR. The V and J calls and clone size were taken over from that table, and D and trimming were inferred from the DNA. The profile shows 100,000 to 150,000 clones, roughly nine tenths of them singletons. V was pared by 4 bases and J by 4 bases, with 5 bases of the junction left unmatched. Germline loops: CDR1 MRHNA, CDR2 SNTAGT. This CDR3 spans 15 amino acids. The V and J genes are TRBV6-4 and TRBJ2-2, with 8 positions matching TRBD2. Sequencing was done on a sample of peripheral blood. The TCR sequence derives from a man aged 45-60 years with COVID-19, enrolled during active disease. CDR3 nucleotides: TGTGCCAGCAGTGCCTTAGCGGGGAGCACCGGGGAGCTGTTTTTT. It yields the protein CASSALAGSTGELFF.